Listed below are T cell receptor beta chains from one sample, sequenced in a study of tumor and adjacent non-tumor tissue in lung cancer. TCRdb called the multiplex PCR reads again in MiXCR, with one record for every CDR3 protein. Of under 95,000 distinct CDR3 sequences listed, about 61% are singletons. Sequencing was done on a sample of lung tumor tissue. Receptors were obtained from a man between 65 and 79 years old with non-small cell lung cancer. The CDR3 runs from the conserved cysteine through the conserved F or W. Each record gives: D gene, J gene, V gene, clone size, CDR3 protein, CDR3 DNA. The D gene is left open where the match is weak. Only some rows state a clone size, as once, few, many or a class for expanded clones.

NA | TRBJ1-1 | TRBV29-1 | NA | CSIGRSRVSEAFF | TGCAGCATTGGTCGGAGCAGGGTTTCTGAAGCTTTCTTT
NA | TRBJ1-6 | TRBV7-8 | NA | CASRGGLSSYNSPLHF | TGTGCCAGCAGGGGAGGTCTGAGCTCCTATAATTCACCCCTCCACTTT
NA | TRBJ2-7 | TRBV11-2 | NA | CPSSITGFGVYEQYF | TGTCCCAGCAGCATTACAGGGTTTGGTGTCTACGAGCAGTACTTC
NA | TRBJ1-1 | TRBV14 | once | CASNRDMKTEAFF | TGTGCCAGCAACCGCGATATGAAGACTGAAGCTTTCTTT
TRBD2 | TRBJ2-3 | TRBV11-2 | few | CASSLDRTTSTDAQYF | TGTGCCAGCAGCTTGGATAGGACGACTAGCACAGATGCGCAGTATTTT
NA | TRBJ2-3 | TRBV20-1 | medium-sized | CSASIGVGPDTQYF | TGCAGTGCTAGTATAGGGGTTGGTCCAGATACGCAGTATTTT
TRBD1 | TRBJ1-6 | TRBV6-5 | NA | CVTSLTGENSPLHF | TGTGTCACTTCCTTAACAGGGGAAAATTCACCTCTCCACTTT
NA | TRBJ2-4 | TRBV7-8 | NA | CASSHHTSTWAKNIQYF | TGTGCCAGTAGCCACCACACCTCGACGTGGGCCAAAAACATTCAGTACTTC
NA | TRBJ2-2 | TRBV19 | once | CATKYVPFTGELFF | TGTGCCACAAAGTATGTACCATTCACCGGGGAGCTGTTTTTT
NA | TRBJ2-7 | TRBV4-2 | NA | CASSQQAGASGEQYF | TGTGCCAGCAGCCAACAGGCCGGCGCGTCCGGGGAGCAGTACTTC
TRBD1 | TRBJ1-1 | TRBV5-1 | NA | CASCLFTGVNTEAFF | TGTGCCAGCTGCCTATTCACAGGGGTGAACACTGAAGCTTTCTTT
TRBD2 | TRBJ2-1 | TRBV2 | NA | CATGLAVDGEQFF | TGTGCCACAGGACTAGCGGTAGACGGGGAGCAGTTCTTC
NA | TRBJ2-7 | TRBV11-3 | NA | CASSDGSVGEQYF | TGTGCCAGCAGCGACGGGAGCGTTGGGGAGCAGTACTTC
NA | TRBJ2-6 | TRBV6-5 | many | CASSCGGSGANVLTF | TGTGCCAGCAGTTGCGGCGGATCTGGGGCCAACGTCCTGACTTTC
TRBD1 | TRBJ2-3 | TRBV29-1 | many | CSVPRTTGVGTDTQYF | TGCAGCGTCCCGAGAACAACAGGGGTAGGCACAGATACGCAGTATTTT
TRBD1 | TRBJ2-3 | TRBV28 | NA | CASSFGDRGTDTQYF | TGTGCCAGCAGTTTTGGGGACAGGGGCACAGATACGCAGTATTTT
TRBD1 | TRBJ1-2 | TRBV29-1 | NA | CNADPSGTGGDGYTF | TGTAACGCCGATCCGTCCGGGACAGGGGGAGATGGCTACACCTTC
NA | TRBJ2-1 | TRBV29-1 | NA | CSVDRNLSNEQSF | TGCAGCGTTGATCGGAACCTTTCCAATGAGCAGTCCTTC
NA | TRBJ2-2 | TRBV20-1 | NA | CSASKRPGSTGELLF | TGCAGTGCTAGCAAACGGCCGGGCAGTACCGGGGAGCTGCTTTTT
TRBD1 | TRBJ2-3 | TRBV11-2 | NA | CASSSRRDGRGLYADTQYF | TGTGCCAGCAGCTCCCGTCGAGACGGCAGGGGGCTGTACGCGGATACTCAGTATTTT
TRBD2 | TRBJ2-3 | TRBV11-2 | many | CASSFSSGRAADTQYF | TGTGCCAGCAGCTTTTCTAGCGGGAGGGCGGCAGATACGCAGTATTTT
TRBD2 | TRBJ2-3 | TRBV19 | NA | CDSIAGTSGGDLSDTQYF | TGTGACAGTATCGCCGGGACTAGCGGGGGAGACCTTTCAGATACGCAGTATTTT
NA | TRBJ2-3 | TRBV6-1 | once | CANSLAWGSTDTQYF | TGTGCCAACAGCCTAGCGTGGGGAAGCACAGATACGCAGTATTTT
TRBD1 | TRBJ2-7 | TRBV28 | NA | CASSRDRGDEQYF | TGTGCCAGCAGTCGTGACAGGGGCGACGAGCAGTACTTC
TRBD2 | TRBJ2-7 | TRBV5-6 | NA | CTSSLSGRTSEQYF | TGTACCAGTAGCCTTAGCGGGAGAACGAGCGAGCAGTACTTC
TRBD1 | TRBJ1-5 | TRBV7-9 | NA | CVSSLGGTGVGQPQHF | TGTGTCAGCAGCTTAGGCGGGACAGGGGTGGGTCAGCCCCAGCATTTT
NA | TRBJ2-2 | TRBV29-1 | many | CSVATYTGELFF | TGCAGCGTTGCCACGTACACCGGGGAGCTGTTTTTT
TRBD2 | TRBJ2-5 | TRBV20-1 | NA | CSADGLAGGETQYF | TGCAGTGCCGACGGACTAGCTGGGGGGGAGACCCAGTACTTC
NA | TRBJ2-1 | TRBV11-2 | NA | CVSSQGVANEQFF | TGTGTCAGCAGCCAGGGAGTAGCCAATGAGCAGTTCTTC
NA | TRBJ1-4 | TRBV6-1 | NA | CASRRTPFQEKLFF | TGTGCCAGTCGCCGGACACCTTTTCAGGAAAAACTGTTTTTT
NA | TRBJ1-5 | TRBV30 | NA | CAWRKNGQANQPQHF | TGTGCCTGGAGGAAGAACGGGCAGGCAAATCAGCCCCAGCATTTT
NA | TRBJ2-7 | TRBV28 | NA | CASSHPSPYEQYF | TGTGCCAGCAGCCACCCGAGCCCCTACGAGCAGTACTTC
TRBD2 | TRBJ2-1 | TRBV11-2 | NA | CAISSTGGKQFF | TGTGCCATCAGTTCTACGGGAGGTAAGCAGTTCTTC